This T cell receptor (beta chain) was sequenced during a study of blood T cell repertoires in COVID-19. In the study overall: Acute and convalescent COVID-19 samples came from the United States, Italy and Spain.

Germline V gene sequence: CDR1 SGHRS, CDR2 YFSETQ. CDR3 length: 15 amino acids. Trimming took 1 base from V and 5 from J; bases not matched to a gene: 4. In the original processing: Researchers report that nucleated cell counts were estimated from reference gene primer amplification. Sequenced by immunoSEQ multiplex PCR; TCRdb stores in-frame clones only, minus some. V and J calls and clone size are as listed in that table; D and trimming were resolved from the DNA. The table records hundreds of thousands of clones, roughly 86% of them present only once. Clinical history reported by participants formed the basis on which cohorts were assigned.

This receptor was obtained from a woman in her 30s who had recovered from COVID-19. V and J are TRBV5-1 and TRBJ2-2; 8 nucleotides align to TRBD2. Material for sequencing was PBMCs or T cells enriched from blood (not recorded which). CDR3 DNA: TGCGCCAGCAGCTTGTTATCTAGCGGGACCGGGGAGCTGTTTTTT. Its protein product is CASSLLSSGTGELFF.